The entry below gives a single T cell receptor beta chain sequence along with its context. What it recognizes is unknown. CDR1 and CDR2 (germline): LNHDA, SQIVND (reference sequence). The V end lost 7 bases, the J end lost 0 bases, and 13 bases lay between the germline ends. This CDR3 comprises 16 residues. Only in-frame clones appear in the TCRdb table, and some are missing; sequencing was by immunoSEQ multiplex PCR. The profile covers approximately 72,000 clones, with 65% to 90% appearing a single time and 1.5% to 2% taken by the ten largest. The data derive from a study of OX40 agonist ivuxolimab in advanced cancers. General study results and limits: The study found that CD8+ T cells averaged more expanded clones than CD4+.

This sequence originates from an adult with an advanced solid tumor such as melanoma, head and neck, liver or kidney cancer. V and J are TRBV19 and TRBJ1-6, with D possibly matching TRBD1 (5 bases). The source material was CD4+ or CD8+ T cells sorted from blood, sampled in a trial of the OX40 agonist ivuxolimab. The CDR3 DNA is TGTGCCAGTAATCCGGACACGAGCTCCTATAATTCACCCCTCCACTTT. This codes for CASNPDTSSYNSPLHF.